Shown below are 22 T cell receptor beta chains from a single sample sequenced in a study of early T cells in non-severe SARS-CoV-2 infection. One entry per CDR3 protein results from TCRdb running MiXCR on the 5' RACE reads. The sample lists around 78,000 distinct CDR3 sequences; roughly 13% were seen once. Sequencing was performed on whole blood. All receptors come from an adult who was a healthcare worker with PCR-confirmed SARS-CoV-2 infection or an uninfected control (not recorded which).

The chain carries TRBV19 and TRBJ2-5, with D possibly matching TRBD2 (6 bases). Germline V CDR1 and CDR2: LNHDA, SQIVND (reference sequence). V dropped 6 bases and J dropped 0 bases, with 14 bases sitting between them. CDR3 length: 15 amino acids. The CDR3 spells CASRLTAGYQETQYF. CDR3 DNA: TGTGCCAGTAGATTAACCGCGGGGTACCAAGAGACCCAGTACTTC.

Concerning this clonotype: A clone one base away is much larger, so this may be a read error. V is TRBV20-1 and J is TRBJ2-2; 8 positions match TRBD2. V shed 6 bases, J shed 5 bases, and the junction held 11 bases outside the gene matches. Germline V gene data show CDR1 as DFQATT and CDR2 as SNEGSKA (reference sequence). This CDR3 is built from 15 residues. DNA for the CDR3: TGCAGTGCCCCCCCGGCGGGGGGAGTGACCGGGGAGCTGTTTTTT. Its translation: CSAPPAGGVTGELFF.

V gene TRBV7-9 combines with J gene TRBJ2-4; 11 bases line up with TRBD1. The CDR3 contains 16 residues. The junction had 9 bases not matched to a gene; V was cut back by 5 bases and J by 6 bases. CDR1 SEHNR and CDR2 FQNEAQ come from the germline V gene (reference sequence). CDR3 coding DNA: TGTGCCAGCAGCCGTTTGGGACAGGGGGTTTTAAACATTCAGTACTTC. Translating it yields CASSRLGQGVLNIQYF.

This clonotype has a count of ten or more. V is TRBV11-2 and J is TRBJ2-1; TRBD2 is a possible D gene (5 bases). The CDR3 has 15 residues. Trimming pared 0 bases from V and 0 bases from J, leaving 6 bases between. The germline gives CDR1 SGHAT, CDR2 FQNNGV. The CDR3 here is CASSLEAGSYNEQFF. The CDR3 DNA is TGTGCCAGCAGCTTAGAGGCGGGCTCCTACAATGAGCAGTTCTTC.

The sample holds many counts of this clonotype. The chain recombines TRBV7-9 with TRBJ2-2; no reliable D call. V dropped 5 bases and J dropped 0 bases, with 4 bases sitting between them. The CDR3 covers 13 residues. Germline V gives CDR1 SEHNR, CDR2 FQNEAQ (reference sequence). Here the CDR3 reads CASSLPNTGELFF. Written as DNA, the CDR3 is TGTGCCAGCAGCCTGCCGAACACCGGGGAGCTGTTTTTT.

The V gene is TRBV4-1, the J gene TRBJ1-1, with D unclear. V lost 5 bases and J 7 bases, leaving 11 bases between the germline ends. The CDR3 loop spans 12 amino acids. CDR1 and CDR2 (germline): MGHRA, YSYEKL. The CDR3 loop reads CASSGVAGEAFF. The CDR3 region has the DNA TGCGCCAGCAGCGGGGTCGCAGGTGAAGCTTTCTTT.

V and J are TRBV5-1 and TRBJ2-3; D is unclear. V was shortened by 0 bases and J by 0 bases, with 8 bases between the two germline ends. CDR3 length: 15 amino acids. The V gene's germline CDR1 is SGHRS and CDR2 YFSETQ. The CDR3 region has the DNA TGCGCCAGCAGCTTGGCGACCCGCAGCACAGATACGCAGTATTTT. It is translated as CASSLATRSTDTQYF.

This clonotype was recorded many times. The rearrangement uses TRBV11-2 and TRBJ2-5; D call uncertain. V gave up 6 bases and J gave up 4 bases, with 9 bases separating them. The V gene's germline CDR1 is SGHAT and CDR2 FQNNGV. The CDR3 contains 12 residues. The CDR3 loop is CASRGIRETQYF. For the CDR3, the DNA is TGTGCCAGCAGGGGGATTCGAGAGACCCAGTACTTC.

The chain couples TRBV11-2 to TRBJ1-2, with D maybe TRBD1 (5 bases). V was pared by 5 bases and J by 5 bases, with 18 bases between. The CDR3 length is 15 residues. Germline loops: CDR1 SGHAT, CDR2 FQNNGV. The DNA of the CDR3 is TGTGCCAGCAGCCCTGGGGACTTAAATGTTTATGGCTACACCTTC. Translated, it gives CASSPGDLNVYGYTF.

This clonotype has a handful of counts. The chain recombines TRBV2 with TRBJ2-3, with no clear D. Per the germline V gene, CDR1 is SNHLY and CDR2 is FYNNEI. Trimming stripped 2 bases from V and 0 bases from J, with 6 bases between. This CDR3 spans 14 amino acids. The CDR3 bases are TGTGCCAGCAGTGAAAGCCCGAGCACAGATACGCAGTATTTT. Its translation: CASSESPSTDTQYF.

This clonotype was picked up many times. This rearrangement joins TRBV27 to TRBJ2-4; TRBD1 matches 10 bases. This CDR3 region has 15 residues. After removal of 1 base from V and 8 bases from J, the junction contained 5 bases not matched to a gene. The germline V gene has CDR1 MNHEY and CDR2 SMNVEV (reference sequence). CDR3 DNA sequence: TGTGCCAGCAGTTTATGGGGACAGGGGTGGTACATTCAGTACTTC. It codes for CASSLWGQGWYIQYF.

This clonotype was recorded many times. CDR3 in DNA: TGCAGTGCTAGAGATCAAGAGGTATTCCAAGAGACCCAGTACTTC. Protein sequence: CSARDQEVFQETQYF. The chain uses TRBV20-1 and TRBJ2-5; no clear D. Germline CDR1 DFQATT, CDR2 SNEGSKA (reference sequence). V was clipped by 0 bases and J by 1 base, with 12 bases between them. This CDR3 has 15 residues.

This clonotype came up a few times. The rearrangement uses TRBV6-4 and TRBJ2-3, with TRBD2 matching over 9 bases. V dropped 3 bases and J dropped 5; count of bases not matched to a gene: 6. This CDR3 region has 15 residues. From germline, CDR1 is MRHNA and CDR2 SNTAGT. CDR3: CASSEGDSGGDTQYF. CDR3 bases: TGTGCCAGCAGTGAAGGAGATAGCGGGGGAGATACGCAGTATTTT.

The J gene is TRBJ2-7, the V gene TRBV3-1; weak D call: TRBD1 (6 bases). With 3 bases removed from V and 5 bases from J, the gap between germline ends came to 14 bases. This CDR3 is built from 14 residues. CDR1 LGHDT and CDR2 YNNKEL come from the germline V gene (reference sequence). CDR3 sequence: CASSQGARRHEQYF. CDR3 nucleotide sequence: TGTGCCAGCAGCCAGGGGGCCAGGCGTCACGAGCAGTACTTC.

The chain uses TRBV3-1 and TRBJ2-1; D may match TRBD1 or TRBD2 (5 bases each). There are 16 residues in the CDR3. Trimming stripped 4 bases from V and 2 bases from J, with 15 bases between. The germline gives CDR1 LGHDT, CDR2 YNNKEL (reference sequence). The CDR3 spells CASSRQGVVTYNEQFF. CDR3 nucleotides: TGTGCCAGCAGCCGGCAGGGAGTAGTGACCTACAATGAGCAGTTCTTC.

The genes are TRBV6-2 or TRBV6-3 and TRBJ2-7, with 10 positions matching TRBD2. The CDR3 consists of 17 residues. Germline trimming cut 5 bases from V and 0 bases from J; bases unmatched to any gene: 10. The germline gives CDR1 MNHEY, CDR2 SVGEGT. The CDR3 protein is CASSPPYGTSDSYEQYF. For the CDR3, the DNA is TGTGCCAGCAGTCCACCGTACGGGACTAGCGACTCCTACGAGCAGTACTTC.

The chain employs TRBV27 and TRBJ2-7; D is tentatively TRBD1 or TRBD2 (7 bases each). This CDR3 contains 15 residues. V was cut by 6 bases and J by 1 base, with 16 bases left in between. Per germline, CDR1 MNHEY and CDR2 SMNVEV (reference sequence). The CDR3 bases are TGTGCCAGCAGAACCGGGACAGCGGGATCCTACGAGCAGTACTTC. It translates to CASRTGTAGSYEQYF.

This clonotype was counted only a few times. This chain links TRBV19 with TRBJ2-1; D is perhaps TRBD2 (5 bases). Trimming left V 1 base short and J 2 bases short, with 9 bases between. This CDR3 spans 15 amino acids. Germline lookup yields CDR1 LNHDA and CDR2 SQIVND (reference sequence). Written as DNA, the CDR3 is TGTGCCAGTAGTATAGCGGGATTTGCCTACAATGAGCAGTTCTTC. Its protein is CASSIAGFAYNEQFF.

The CDR3 is CASRGSGDNEQFF. The DNA for the CDR3 is TGTGCCAGCAGAGGAAGCGGAGACAATGAGCAGTTCTTC. The V call is TRBV7-2, the J call TRBJ2-1; tentative D call: TRBD2 (5 bases). V lost 6 bases and J lost 5, with 11 bases in between. CDR1 and CDR2 (germline): SGHTA, FQGNSA. The CDR3 consists of 13 residues.

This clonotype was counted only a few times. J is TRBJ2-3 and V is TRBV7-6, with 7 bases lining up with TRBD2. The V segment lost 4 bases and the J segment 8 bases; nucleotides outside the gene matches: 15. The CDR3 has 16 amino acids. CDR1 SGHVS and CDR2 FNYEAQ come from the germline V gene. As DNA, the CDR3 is TGTGCCAGCAGCTCCTCGGTTGTGGGAGGGCCGATTACGCAGTATTTT. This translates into CASSSSVVGGPITQYF.

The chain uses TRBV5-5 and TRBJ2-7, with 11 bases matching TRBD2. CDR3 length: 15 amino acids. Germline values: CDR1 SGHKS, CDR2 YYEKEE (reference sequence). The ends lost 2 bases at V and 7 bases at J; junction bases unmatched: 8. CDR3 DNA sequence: TGTGCCAGCAGCTTTCCGGGACTAGCGGTGTCAGAGCAGTACTTC. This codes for CASSFPGLAVSEQYF.

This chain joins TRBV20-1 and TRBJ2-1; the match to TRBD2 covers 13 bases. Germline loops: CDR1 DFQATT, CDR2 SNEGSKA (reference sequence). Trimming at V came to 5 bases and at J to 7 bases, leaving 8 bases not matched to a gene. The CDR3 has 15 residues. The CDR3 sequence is CSAPLAGGPKNEQFF. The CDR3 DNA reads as TGCAGTGCTCCACTAGCGGGAGGGCCTAAGAATGAGCAGTTCTTC.